The present TCR beta chain was sequenced within a study of identical twins. This clonotype was counted many times. Unique molecular identifiers were present on the cDNA, which also gained a universal primer site by template switching. TCRdb reprocessed the 5' RACE reads with MiXCR, giving one entry per CDR3 protein. The top ten clones hold about 9.1% of a sample with roughly 350,000 distinct CDR3 sequences, approximately 8.8% of them seen once. CDR1 is MGHRA, CDR2 YSYEKL, per germline. CDR3 length: 17 residues. Trimming took 0 bases from V and 4 from J; bases not matched to a gene: 7. This chain connects TRBV4-1 to TRBJ2-3, with TRBD2 identical over 10 bases. The source material was naive T cells sorted from blood. The receptor was isolated from a woman aged 50 to 60 in good health. CDR3 region: CASSQDGAGTSADTQYF. The CDR3 DNA is TGCGCCAGCAGCCAAGATGGGGCCGGGACTAGCGCAGATACGCAGTATTTT.